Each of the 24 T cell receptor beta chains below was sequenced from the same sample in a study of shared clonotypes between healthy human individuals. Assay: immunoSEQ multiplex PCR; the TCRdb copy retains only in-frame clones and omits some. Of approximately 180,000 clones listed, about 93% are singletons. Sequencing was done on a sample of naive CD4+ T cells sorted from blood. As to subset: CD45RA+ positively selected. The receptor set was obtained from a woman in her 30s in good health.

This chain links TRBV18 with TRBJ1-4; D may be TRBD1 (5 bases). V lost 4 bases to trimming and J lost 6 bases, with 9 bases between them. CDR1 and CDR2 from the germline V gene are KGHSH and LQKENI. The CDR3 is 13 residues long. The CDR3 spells CASSRGLDEKLFF. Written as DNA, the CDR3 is TGTGCCAGCTCACGGGGCCTGGATGAAAAACTGTTTTTT.

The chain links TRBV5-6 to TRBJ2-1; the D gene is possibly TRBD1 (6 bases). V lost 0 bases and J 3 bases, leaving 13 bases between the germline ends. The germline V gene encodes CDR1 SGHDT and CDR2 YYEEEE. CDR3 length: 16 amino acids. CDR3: CASSLGGGAVYNEQFF. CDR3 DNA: TGTGCCAGCAGCTTGGGAGGGGGAGCCGTCTACAATGAGCAGTTCTTC.

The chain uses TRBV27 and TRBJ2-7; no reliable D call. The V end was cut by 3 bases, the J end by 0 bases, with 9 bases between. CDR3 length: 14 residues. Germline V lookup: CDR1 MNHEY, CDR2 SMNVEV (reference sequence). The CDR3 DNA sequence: TGTGCCAGCAGTTTTCCCTTAAGCTCCTACGAGCAGTACTTC. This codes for CASSFPLSSYEQYF.

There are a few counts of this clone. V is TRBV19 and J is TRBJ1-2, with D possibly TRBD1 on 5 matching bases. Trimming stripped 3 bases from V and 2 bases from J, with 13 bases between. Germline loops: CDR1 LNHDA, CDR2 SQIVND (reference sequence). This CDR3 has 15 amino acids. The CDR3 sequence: CASSISREGNYGYTF. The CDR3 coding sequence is TGTGCCAGTAGTATCAGCAGGGAAGGGAACTATGGCTACACCTTC. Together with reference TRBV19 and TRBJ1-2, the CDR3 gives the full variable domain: DGGITQSPKYLFRKEGQNVTLSCEQNLNHDAMYWYRQDPGQGLRLIYYSQIVNDFQKGDIAEGYSVSREKKESFPLTVTSAQKNPTAFYLCASSISREGNYGYTFGSGTRLTVV.

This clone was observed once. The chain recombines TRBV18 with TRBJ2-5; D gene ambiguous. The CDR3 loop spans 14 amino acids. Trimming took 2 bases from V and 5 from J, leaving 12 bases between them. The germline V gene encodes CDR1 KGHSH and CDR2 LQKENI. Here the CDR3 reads CASSPGMVGETQYF. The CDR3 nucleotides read TGTGCCAGCTCACCAGGAATGGTGGGGGAGACCCAGTACTTC.

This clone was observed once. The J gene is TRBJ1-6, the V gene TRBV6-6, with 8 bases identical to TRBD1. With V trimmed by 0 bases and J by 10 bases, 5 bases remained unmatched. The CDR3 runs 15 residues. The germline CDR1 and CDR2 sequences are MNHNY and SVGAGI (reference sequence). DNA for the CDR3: TGTGCCAGCAGTTACTCGACAGGGGAAGAATCACCCCTCCACTTT. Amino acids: CASSYSTGEESPLHF.

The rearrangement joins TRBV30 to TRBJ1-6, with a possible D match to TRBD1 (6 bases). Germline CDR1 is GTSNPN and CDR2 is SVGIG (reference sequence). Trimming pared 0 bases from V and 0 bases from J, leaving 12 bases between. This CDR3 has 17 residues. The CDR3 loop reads CAWSVGGVGSYNSPLHF. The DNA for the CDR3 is TGTGCCTGGAGTGTAGGGGGGGTGGGCTCCTATAATTCACCCCTCCACTTT.

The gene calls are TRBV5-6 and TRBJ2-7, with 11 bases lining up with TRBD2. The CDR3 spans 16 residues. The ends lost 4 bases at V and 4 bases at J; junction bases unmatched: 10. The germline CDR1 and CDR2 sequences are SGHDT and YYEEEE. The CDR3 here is CASSRLTSGILYEQYF. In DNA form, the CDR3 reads TGTGCCAGCAGCCGTCTGACTAGCGGGATTTTGTACGAGCAGTACTTC.

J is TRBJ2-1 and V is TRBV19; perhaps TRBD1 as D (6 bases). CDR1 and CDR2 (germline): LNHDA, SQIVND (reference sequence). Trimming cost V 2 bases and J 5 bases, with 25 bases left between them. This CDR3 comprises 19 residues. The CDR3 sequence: CASSINPPITGHHHNEQFF. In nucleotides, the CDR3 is TGTGCCAGTAGTATAAACCCCCCAATAACGGGACATCACCACAATGAGCAGTTCTTC. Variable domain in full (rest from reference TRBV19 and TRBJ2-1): DGGITQSPKYLFRKEGQNVTLSCEQNLNHDAMYWYRQDPGQGLRLIYYSQIVNDFQKGDIAEGYSVSREKKESFPLTVTSAQKNPTAFYLCASSINPPITGHHHNEQFFGPGTRLTVL.

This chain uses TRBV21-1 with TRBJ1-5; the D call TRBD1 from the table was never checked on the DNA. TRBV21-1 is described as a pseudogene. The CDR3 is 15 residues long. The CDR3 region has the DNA TGTGCCAGCCCCGGACTACAGGGGGCGCGGCAGCCCCAGCATTTT. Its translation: CASPGLQGARQPQHF.

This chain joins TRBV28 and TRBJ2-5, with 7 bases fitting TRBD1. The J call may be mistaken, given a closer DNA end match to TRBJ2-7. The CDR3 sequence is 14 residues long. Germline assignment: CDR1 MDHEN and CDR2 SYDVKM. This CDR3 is CASSLEGASYEQYF. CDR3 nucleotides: TGTGCCAGCAGTTTAGAGGGGGCATCCTACGAGCAGTACTTC.

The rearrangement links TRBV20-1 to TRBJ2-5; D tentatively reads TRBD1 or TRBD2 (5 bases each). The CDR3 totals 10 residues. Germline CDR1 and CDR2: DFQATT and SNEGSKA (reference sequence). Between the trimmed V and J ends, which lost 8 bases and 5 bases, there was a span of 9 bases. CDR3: CSFEGETQYF. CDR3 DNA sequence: TGCAGTTTTGAGGGGGAGACCCAGTACTTC.

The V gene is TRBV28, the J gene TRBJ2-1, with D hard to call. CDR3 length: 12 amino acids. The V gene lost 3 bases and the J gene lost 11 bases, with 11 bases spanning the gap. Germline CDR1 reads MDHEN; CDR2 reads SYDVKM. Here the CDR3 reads CASSFDLGKQFF. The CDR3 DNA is TGTGCCAGCAGTTTTGACTTGGGGAAGCAGTTCTTC.

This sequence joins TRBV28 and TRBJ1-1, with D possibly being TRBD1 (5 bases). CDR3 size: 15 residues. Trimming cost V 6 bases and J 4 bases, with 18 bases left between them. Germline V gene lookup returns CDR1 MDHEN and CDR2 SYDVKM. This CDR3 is CASRTRHLGGTEAFF. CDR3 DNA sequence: TGTGCCAGCAGAACCCGACACTTGGGGGGCACTGAAGCTTTCTTT.

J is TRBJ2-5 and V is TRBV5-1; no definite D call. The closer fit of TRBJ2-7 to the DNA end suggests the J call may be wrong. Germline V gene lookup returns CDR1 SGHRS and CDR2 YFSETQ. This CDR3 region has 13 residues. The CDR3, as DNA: TGCGCCAGCAGCTTGGCCGAAACCTACGAGCAGTACTTC. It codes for CASSLAETYEQYF.

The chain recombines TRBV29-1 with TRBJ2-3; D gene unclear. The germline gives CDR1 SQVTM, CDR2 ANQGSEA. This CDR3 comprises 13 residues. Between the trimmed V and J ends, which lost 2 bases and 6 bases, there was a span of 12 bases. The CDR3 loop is CSVESLVRDTQYF. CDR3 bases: TGCAGCGTTGAAAGCCTTGTGAGGGATACGCAGTATTTT.

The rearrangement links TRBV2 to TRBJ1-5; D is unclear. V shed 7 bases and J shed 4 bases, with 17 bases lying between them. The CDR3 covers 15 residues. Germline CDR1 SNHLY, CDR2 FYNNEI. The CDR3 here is CASTLARSGNQPQHF. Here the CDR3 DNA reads TGTGCCAGCACCTTGGCCAGGTCGGGTAATCAGCCCCAGCATTTT. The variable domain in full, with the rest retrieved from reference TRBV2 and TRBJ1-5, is EPEVTQTPSHQVTQMGQEVILRCVPISNHLYFYWYRQILGQKVEFLVSFYNNEISEKSEIFDDQFSVERPDGSNFTLKIRSTKLEDSAMYFCASTLARSGNQPQHFGDGTRLSIL.

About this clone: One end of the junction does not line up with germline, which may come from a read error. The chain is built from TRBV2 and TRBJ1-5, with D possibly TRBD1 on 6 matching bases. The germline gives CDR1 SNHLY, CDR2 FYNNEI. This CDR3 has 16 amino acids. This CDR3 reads CASSEDRFWRDQPQHF. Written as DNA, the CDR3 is TGTGCCAGCAGCGAAGACAGGTTCTGGAGGGATCAGCCCCAGCATTTT.

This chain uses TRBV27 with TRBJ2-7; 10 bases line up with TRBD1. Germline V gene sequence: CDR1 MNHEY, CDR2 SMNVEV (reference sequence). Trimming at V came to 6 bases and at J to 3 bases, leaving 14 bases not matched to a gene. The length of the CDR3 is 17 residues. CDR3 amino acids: CASSLWTGTGVIYEQYF. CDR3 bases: TGTGCCAGCAGCCTATGGACCGGGACAGGGGTGATCTACGAGCAGTACTTC.

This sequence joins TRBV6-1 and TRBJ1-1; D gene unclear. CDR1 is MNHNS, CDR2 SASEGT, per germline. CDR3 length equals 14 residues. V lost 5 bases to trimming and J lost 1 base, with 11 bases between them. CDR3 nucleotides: TGTGCCAGCAGTTCGGACGGTTGGAACACTGAAGCTTTCTTT. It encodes CASSSDGWNTEAFF.

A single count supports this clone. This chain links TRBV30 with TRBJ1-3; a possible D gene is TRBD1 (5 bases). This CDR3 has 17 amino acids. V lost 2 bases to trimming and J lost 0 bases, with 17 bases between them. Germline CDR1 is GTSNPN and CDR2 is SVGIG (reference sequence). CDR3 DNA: TGTGCCTGGAGTATACACCGGGGGGAAGGCTCTGGAAACACCATATATTTT. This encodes CAWSIHRGEGSGNTIYF.

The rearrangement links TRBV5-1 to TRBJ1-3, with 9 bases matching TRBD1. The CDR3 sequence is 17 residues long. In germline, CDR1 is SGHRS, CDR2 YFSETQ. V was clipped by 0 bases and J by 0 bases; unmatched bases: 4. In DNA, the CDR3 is TGCGCCAGCAGCTTGGCAACAGGGGGCCTCTCTGGAAACACCATATATTTT. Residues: CASSLATGGLSGNTIYF.

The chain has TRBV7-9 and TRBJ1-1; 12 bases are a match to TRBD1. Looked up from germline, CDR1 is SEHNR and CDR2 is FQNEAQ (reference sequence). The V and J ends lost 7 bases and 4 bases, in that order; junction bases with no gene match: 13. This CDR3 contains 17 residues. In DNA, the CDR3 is TGTGCCAGCACCGGGAGGGGGACAGGGGGCAGTCGCACTGAAGCTTTCTTT. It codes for CASTGRGTGGSRTEAFF.

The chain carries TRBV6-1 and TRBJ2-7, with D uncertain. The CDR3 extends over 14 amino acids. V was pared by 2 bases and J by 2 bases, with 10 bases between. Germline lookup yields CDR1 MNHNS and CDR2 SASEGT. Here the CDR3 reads CASSERFRAYEQYF. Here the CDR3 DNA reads TGTGCCAGCAGTGAACGGTTTCGGGCCTACGAGCAGTACTTC.